The sequence of this TCR beta chain was determined in a study of yellow fever vaccine responses in identical twins. Overall study findings and caveats: Twins' vaccine T cell responses were reported to seem partly convergent and partly personalized.

TCRdb re-derived calls from the RT-PCR reads in MiXCR, one entry per CDR3 protein. Of about 14,000 distinct CDR3 sequences in the sample, around 84% were seen once. There are 15 residues in the CDR3. Germline CDR1 reads SGHAT; CDR2 reads FQNNGV. The V and J ends lost 3 bases and 0 bases respectively, with 12 bases between them. For this clonotype: What it binds is not known.

The genes are TRBV11-2 and TRBJ2-7; D gene uncertain. This clonotype was sampled from a woman aged 18-29 years who received the yellow fever vaccine. The sequences come from T cells from blood (PBMCs), unsorted or a sorted subset (not recorded which), collected before or after yellow fever vaccination (not recorded which). The CDR3 DNA is TGTGCCAGCAGCTTGTTTGACTTCACCTCCTACGAGCAGTACTTC. Its protein product is CASSLFDFTSYEQYF.